Below, one T cell receptor (beta chain) is given with its context. The antigen it recognizes is unknown. Per-base qualities were not stored, and no clone one base away is much larger. For sequencing of the TCRbeta CDR3 region, genomic DNA was extracted from the sorted cells. The immunoSEQ Assay was used for sequencing of TCRbeta CDR3 regions. Imported from immuneACCESS, the table was reduced by TCRdb to in-frame sequences with V and J called. These copies leave out some clones; in studies compared against another copy, an unresolved V gene accounts for under half, and the cause of the remainder is not known. The sample contains fewer than 30,000 clones, around 75% of them found a single time. The ten largest make up approximately 13% of the sample. These data belong to a study of OX40 agonist ivuxolimab in advanced cancers. For context, the study as a whole: Ivuxolimab, which targeted the costimulatory receptor OX40 (CD134), was an agonistic, fully human IgG2 monoclonal antibody. Of the roughly 54 dose-escalation patients, hepatocellular carcinoma was present in around 20, melanoma in roughly 15, renal cell carcinoma in 9 and head and neck cancer in 9. The purpose of peripheral TCRbeta sequencing was to test whether ivuxolimab changed TCR sequence diversity and led to clonal T-cell expansion. Prior anti-PD-1, anti-PD-L1 or anti-CTLA-4 therapy was permitted, and approximately 40% of dose-escalation patients had received checkpoint inhibitors. Partial responses occurred in three dose-escalation patients, of whom one had hepatocellular carcinoma and two had cutaneous melanoma. In the dose-escalation cohort, approximately 82% of patients were male, and the mean age was around 60 years with a range of roughly 23 to 90. The paper covers the monotherapy dose-escalation part of the phase I ivuxolimab trial, which included N of about 50 patients. Intravenous ivuxolimab was administered to patients every 2 weeks at six dose levels: 0.01, 0.1, 0.3, 1.5, 3 and 10 mg/kg.

Overall study results and their limits: Antigen specificity was not determined for the clonally expanded peripheral T cells. Partial responders in the 0.1-3.0 mg/kg groups had among the lowest normalized peripheral clonal expansion, especially among CD8+ T cells. At doses of 0.1 to 3.0 mg/kg, clonal expansion of both CD4+ and CD8+ T cells in blood was seen between baseline and week 6. On average, CD8+ T cells showed more expanded clones than CD4+ T cells after ivuxolimab. Low levels of normalized T-cell clonal expansion were also seen in some nonresponding patients.

The trial excluded patients who had a history of autoimmune disease or who were on systemic immunosuppression. Peripheral blood for TCR sequencing was drawn from every dose cohort at baseline, at cycle 4 day 1 and at cycle 7 day 1. Samples were obtained from an open-label, multicenter, first-in-human phase I dose-escalation trial of ivuxolimab. Adults with locally advanced or metastatic head and neck squamous cell, hepatocellular, melanoma or renal cell carcinoma were enrolled in the trial. Before TCR sequencing, CD4+ T cells and CD8+ T cells were sorted from peripheral blood as separate populations. Trimming accounts for 2 bases at V and 3 bases at J, while the number of junction bases matched to no gene is 7. Inclusive of the bounding cysteine and phenylalanine, the CDR3 is 16 residues long. The CDR3 DNA has 48 bases and is translated from base 1. CDR1 and CDR2 are read off the germline V gene as ENHRY and SYGVKD.

The source was CD4+ or CD8+ T cells sorted from blood, collected in a trial of the OX40 agonist ivuxolimab. The chain is assembled from TRBV10-3 and TRBJ1-5, with TRBD1 identical over 7 junction bases. The receptor was derived from an adult with an advanced solid tumor such as melanoma, head and neck, liver or kidney cancer. The sequenced DNA is TGTGCCATCAGTGAGGTCAGGGGGGGAAACAATCAGCCCCAGCATTTT. Its product reads: CAISEVRGGNNQPQHF.